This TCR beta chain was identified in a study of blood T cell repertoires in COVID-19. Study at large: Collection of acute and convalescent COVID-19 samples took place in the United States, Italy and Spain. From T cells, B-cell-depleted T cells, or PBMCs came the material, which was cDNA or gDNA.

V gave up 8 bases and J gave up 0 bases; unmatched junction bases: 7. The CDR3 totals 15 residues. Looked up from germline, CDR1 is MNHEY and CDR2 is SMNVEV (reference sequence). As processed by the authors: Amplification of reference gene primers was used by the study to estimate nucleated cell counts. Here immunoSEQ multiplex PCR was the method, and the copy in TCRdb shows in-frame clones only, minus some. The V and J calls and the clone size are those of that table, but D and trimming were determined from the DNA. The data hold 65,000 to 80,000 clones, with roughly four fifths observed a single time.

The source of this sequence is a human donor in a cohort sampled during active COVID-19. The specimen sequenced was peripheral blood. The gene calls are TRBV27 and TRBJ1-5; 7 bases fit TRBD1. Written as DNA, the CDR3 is TGTGCCAGCGCCGACGGGACAGTTAGCAATCAGCCCCAGCATTTT. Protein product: CASADGTVSNQPQHF.